This is a list of T cell receptor beta chains from one sample in a study of OX40 agonist ivuxolimab in advanced cancers. TCRdb's copy holds only in-frame clones and misses some; the assay was immunoSEQ multiplex PCR. The sample has around 6,100 clones; around 84% are singletons. The input for sequencing was CD4+ or CD8+ T cells sorted from blood, taken in a trial of the OX40 agonist ivuxolimab. The source is an adult with an advanced solid tumor such as melanoma, head and neck, liver or kidney cancer. The CDR3 runs from the conserved cysteine through the conserved F or W. D genes are given only for firm matches. Clone size is shown for a subset of rows, as once, few, many or a class of expanded clone.

D gene,V gene,clone size,J gene,CDR3 protein,CDR3 DNA
TRBD1,TRBV19,.,TRBJ1-5,CASSIGTGNQPQHF,TGTGCCAGTAGTATTGGGACAGGGAATCAGCCCCAGCATTTT
.,TRBV27,.,TRBJ1-4,CASSGTSTTNEKLFF,TGTGCCAGCAGCGGGACATCTACAACTAATGAAAAACTGTTTTTT
.,TRBV19,.,TRBJ2-3,CASSIQGEGILADTQYF,TGTGCCAGTAGTATTCAGGGGGAGGGCATCCTCGCAGATACGCAGTATTTT
TRBD1,TRBV19,.,TRBJ1-2,CASSQRQGAGYGYTF,TGTGCCAGTAGTCAACGACAGGGGGCCGGGTATGGCTACACCTTC
.,TRBV9,.,TRBJ2-2,CASSVPGELFF,TGTGCCAGCAGCGTACCCGGGGAGCTGTTTTTT
.,TRBV27,.,TRBJ1-6,CASSLLRSGGGNSPLHF,TGTGCCAGCAGTTTACTCCGGTCGGGAGGTGGGAATTCACCCCTCCACTTT
.,TRBV14,.,TRBJ2-1,CASSQGEGYEQFF,TGTGCCAGCAGCCAAGGGGAAGGGTATGAGCAGTTCTTC
.,TRBV19,.,TRBJ2-3,CASSAASTDTQYF,TGTGCCAGTAGTGCCGCTAGCACAGATACGCAGTATTTT
TRBD1,TRBV27,.,TRBJ2-1,CASRATGGWNEQFF,TGTGCCAGCAGAGCGACAGGGGGCTGGAATGAGCAGTTCTTC
TRBD1,TRBV7-2,.,TRBJ1-5,CASSQRTGGMQPQHF,TGTGCCAGCAGCCAGCGGACAGGGGGCATGCAGCCCCAGCATTTT
TRBD1,TRBV7-2,.,TRBJ2-6,CASSLGRGPGANVLTF,TGTGCCAGCAGCTTAGGCAGGGGGCCTGGGGCCAACGTCCTGACTTTC
.,TRBV6-1,.,TRBJ1-1,CASSDSEVAPMNTEAFF,TGTGCCAGCAGTGATAGTGAGGTGGCACCCATGAACACTGAAGCTTTCTTT
.,TRBV2,large,TRBJ2-7,CASNTGTPGEQYF,TGTGCCAGCAATACCGGGACGCCGGGCGAGCAGTACTTC
.,TRBV7-8,.,TRBJ1-3,CASSLAPEGEAGNTIYF,TGTGCCAGCAGCTTAGCCCCTGAGGGCGAAGCTGGAAACACCATATATTTT
.,TRBV5-8,.,TRBJ1-5,CASSSQGYSNQPQHF,TGTGCCAGCAGCTCCCAGGGCTATAGCAATCAGCCCCAGCATTTT
.,TRBV9,.,TRBJ1-1,CASSVAARGTEAFF,TGTGCCAGCAGCGTAGCGGCCAGGGGCACTGAAGCTTTCTTT
TRBD1,TRBV7-6,.,TRBJ2-5,CASSPGQGRETQYF,TGTGCCAGCAGCCCCGGACAGGGGCGTGAGACCCAGTACTTC
TRBD2,TRBV19,few,TRBJ2-5,CASSIGLAGGETQYF,TGTGCCAGTAGTATAGGACTAGCGGGGGGAGAGACCCAGTACTTC
.,TRBV2,few,TRBJ1-1,CASSEAGGFTEAFF,TGTGCCAGCAGTGAAGCGGGAGGGTTCACTGAAGCTTTCTTT
.,TRBV7-9,few,TRBJ2-3,CASSSTLDTQYF,TGTGCCAGCAGCTCGACCCTTGATACGCAGTATTTT
.,TRBV11-2,.,TRBJ2-1,CASSLEWGQNNEQFF,TGTGCCAGCAGCCTAGAATGGGGTCAGAACAATGAGCAGTTCTTC
.,TRBV5-5,.,TRBJ2-7,CASSLGTGTYEQYF,TGTGCCAGCAGCCTTGGGACGGGAACCTACGAGCAGTACTTC
.,TRBV11-2,.,TRBJ1-6,CASRSPGLWDNSPLHF,TGTGCCAGCAGATCCCCGGGCCTTTGGGATAATTCACCCCTCCACTTT
TRBD1,TRBV14,few,TRBJ2-7,CASSHSGQGAHEQYF,TGTGCCAGCAGCCATTCGGGACAGGGTGCCCACGAGCAGTACTTC
TRBD1,TRBV9,.,TRBJ1-3,CASSKTGSLSSGNTIYF,TGTGCCAGCAGCAAGACAGGGTCTCTAAGCTCTGGAAACACCATATATTTT
.,TRBV7-9,.,TRBJ2-6,CASTWRRADSGANVLTF,TGTGCCAGTACCTGGAGGCGGGCGGACTCTGGGGCCAACGTCCTGACTTTC
.,TRBV5-8,.,TRBJ2-3,CASSLGTANTDTQYF,TGTGCCAGCAGCTTGGGGACAGCCAACACAGATACGCAGTATTTT
.,TRBV6-6,few,TRBJ2-7,CASNPTGRVAYEQYF,TGTGCCAGCAACCCTACTGGGCGGGTAGCCTACGAGCAGTACTTC
.,TRBV5-5,once,TRBJ1-2,CASSLNWGDGYTF,TGTGCCAGCAGCTTGAACTGGGGCGATGGCTACACCTTC
.,TRBV7-9,.,TRBJ2-1,CASSLAGEQFF,TGTGCCAGCAGCTTAGCCGGTGAGCAGTTCTTC
TRBD2,TRBV11-2,.,TRBJ2-1,CASSTVAGLSYNEQFF,TGTGCCAGCAGCACTGTAGCGGGACTCTCCTACAATGAGCAGTTCTTC
TRBD1,TRBV9,.,TRBJ2-1,CASSTNRGEQFF,TGTGCCAGCAGCACCAACAGGGGTGAGCAGTTCTTC
.,TRBV15,.,TRBJ1-2,CATSRDSTSGYTF,TGTGCCACCAGCAGAGATTCGACAAGCGGCTACACCTTC
TRBD2,TRBV2,.,TRBJ2-1,CASTGTTPNEQFF,TGTGCCAGCACCGGGACTACTCCTAATGAGCAGTTCTTC
TRBD1,TRBV6-5,.,TRBJ1-2,CASSYGRGTYGYTF,TGTGCCAGCAGTTACGGCAGGGGGACCTATGGCTACACCTTC
.,TRBV5-6,.,TRBJ2-7,CASSLGSTTPAYEQYF,TGTGCCAGCAGCTTGGGGTCAACCACCCCAGCCTACGAGCAGTACTTC
.,TRBV7-9,few,TRBJ1-2,CASSTRGGLDYGYTF,TGTGCCAGCAGCACACGGGGAGGGTTAGACTATGGCTACACCTTC
.,TRBV11-3,few,TRBJ2-7,CASSPPLLSYEQYF,TGTGCCAGCAGCCCCCCCCTCCTCTCCTACGAGCAGTACTTC
.,TRBV27,.,TRBJ2-1,CASNLGGVGEQFF,TGTGCCAGCAACCTAGGGGGGGTCGGTGAGCAGTTCTTC
.,TRBV4-1,.,TRBJ1-1,CASSQGQFTEAFF,TGCGCCAGCAGCCAAGGACAGTTCACTGAAGCTTTCTTT
.,TRBV4-1,few,TRBJ1-5,CASSQGQFQPQHF,TGCGCCAGCAGCCAAGGACAGTTCCAGCCCCAGCATTTT
.,TRBV11-1,.,TRBJ1-5,CASSEAGTNQPQHF,TGTGCCAGCAGCGAAGCCGGTACAAATCAGCCCCAGCATTTT
TRBD2,TRBV4-2,few,TRBJ2-2,CASSQTPSGILGWNTGELFF,TGTGCCAGCAGCCAAACCCCTAGCGGGATATTGGGTTGGAACACCGGGGAGCTGTTTTTT